The entry below describes one T cell receptor (beta chain). TCRdb's copy holds only in-frame clones and misses some; the assay was immunoSEQ multiplex PCR. Of 70,000 or so clones listed, 90% are singletons. This sample is drawn from a study of blood T cell repertoires in COVID-19. Looking at the study overall: Italy, Spain and the United States were the sources of the convalescent and acute COVID-19 samples. PBMCs, B-cell-depleted T cells, or T cells provided the cDNA or gDNA that made up the material.

This CDR3 is built from 17 residues. Trimming stripped 5 bases from V and 4 bases from J, with 21 bases between. Germline V gene lookup returns CDR1 SGHVS and CDR2 FQNEAQ. The chain employs TRBV7-8 and TRBJ1-5, with D unresolved. The TCR originated in a human donor in a cohort sampled during active COVID-19. Source material: peripheral blood. CDR3 sequence: CASSLIQIGGQNQPQHF. CDR3 bases: TGTGCCAGCAGCCTTATCCAAATAGGAGGTCAGAATCAGCCCCAGCATTTT.